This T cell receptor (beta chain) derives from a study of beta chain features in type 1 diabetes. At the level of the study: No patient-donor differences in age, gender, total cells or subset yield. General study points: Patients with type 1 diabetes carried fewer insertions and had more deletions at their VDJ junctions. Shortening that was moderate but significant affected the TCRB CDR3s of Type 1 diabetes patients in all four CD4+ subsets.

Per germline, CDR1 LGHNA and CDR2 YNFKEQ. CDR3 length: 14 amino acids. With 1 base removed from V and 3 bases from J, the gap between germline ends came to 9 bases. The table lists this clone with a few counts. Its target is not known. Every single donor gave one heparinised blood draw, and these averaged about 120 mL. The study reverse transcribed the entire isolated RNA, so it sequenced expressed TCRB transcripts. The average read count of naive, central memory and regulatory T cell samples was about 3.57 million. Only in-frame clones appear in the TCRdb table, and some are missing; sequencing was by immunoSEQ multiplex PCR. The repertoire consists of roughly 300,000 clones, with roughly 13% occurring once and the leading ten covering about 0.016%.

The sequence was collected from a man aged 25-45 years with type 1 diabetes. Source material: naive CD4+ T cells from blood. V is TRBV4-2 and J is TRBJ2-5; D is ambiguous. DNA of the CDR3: TGTGCCAGCAGCCAAGGGATCCAGGAAGAGACCCAGTACTTC. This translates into CASSQGIQEETQYF.